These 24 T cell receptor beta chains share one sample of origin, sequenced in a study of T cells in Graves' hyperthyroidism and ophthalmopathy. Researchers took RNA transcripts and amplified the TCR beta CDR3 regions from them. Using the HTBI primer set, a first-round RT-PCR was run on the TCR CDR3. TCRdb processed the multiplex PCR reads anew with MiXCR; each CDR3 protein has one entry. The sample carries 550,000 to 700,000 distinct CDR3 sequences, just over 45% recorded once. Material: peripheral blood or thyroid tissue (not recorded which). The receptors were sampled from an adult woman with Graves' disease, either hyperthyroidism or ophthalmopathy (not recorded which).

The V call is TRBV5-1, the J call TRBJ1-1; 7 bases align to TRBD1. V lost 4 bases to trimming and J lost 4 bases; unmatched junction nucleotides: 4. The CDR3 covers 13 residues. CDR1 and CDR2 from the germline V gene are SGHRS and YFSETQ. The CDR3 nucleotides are TGCGCCAGCAGCGATTCAGGGGGCACTGAAGCTTTCTTT. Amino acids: CASSDSGGTEAFF.

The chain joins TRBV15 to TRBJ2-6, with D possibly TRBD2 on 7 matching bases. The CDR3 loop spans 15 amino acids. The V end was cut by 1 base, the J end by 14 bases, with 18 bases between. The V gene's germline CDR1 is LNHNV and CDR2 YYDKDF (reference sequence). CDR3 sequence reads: CATSRAYGGANILTF. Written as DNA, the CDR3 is TGTGCCACCAGCAGAGCCTATGGGGGGGCGAACATCCTGACTTTC.

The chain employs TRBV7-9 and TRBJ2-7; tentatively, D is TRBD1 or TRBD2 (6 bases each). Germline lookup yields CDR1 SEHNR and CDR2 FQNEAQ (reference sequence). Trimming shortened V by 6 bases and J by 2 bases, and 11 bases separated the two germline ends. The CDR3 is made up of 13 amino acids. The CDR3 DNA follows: TGTGCCAGCAGGTCGGGGGCGGCCTACGAGCAGTACTTC. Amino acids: CASRSGAAYEQYF.

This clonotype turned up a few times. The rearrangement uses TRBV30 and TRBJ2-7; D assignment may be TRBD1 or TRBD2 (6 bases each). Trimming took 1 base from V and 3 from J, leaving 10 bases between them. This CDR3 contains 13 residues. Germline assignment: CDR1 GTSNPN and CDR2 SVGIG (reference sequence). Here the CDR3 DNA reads TGTGCCTGGAGTGGGAGGGGGAGCTACGAGCAGTACTTC. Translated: CAWSGRGSYEQYF.

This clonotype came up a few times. The CDR3 DNA sequence: TGTGCCAGCCGGAACGCAGGGCTTAACTATGGCTACACCTTC. Protein sequence: CASRNAGLNYGYTF. The chain uses TRBV25-1 and TRBJ1-2; possibly TRBD1 for D (5 bases). V lost 8 bases and J 1 base, leaving 14 bases between the germline ends. Germline V gene sequence: CDR1 MGHDK, CDR2 SYGVNS. The CDR3 loop spans 14 amino acids.

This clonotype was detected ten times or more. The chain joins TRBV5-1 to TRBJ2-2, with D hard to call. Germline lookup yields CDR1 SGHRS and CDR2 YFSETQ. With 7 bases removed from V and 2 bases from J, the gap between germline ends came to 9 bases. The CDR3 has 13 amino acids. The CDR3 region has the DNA TGCGCCAGCCCTGACTCAAACACCGGGGAGCTGTTTTTT. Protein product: CASPDSNTGELFF. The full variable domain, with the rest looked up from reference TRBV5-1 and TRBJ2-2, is KAGVTQTPRYLIKTRGQQVTLSCSPISGHRSVSWYQQTPGQGLQFLFEYFSETQRNKGNFPGRFSGRQFSNSRSEMNVSTLELGDSALYLCASPDSNTGELFFGEGSRLTVL.

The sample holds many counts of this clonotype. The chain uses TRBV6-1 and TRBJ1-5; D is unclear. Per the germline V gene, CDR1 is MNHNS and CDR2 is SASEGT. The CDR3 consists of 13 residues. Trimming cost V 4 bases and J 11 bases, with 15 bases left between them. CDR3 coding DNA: TGTGCCAGCAGTGTACCCCCCGCGGTGGCCCAGCATTTT. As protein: CASSVPPAVAQHF.

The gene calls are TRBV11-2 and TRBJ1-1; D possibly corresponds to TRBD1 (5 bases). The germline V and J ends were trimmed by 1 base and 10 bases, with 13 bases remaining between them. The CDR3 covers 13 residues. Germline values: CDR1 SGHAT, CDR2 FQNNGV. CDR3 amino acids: CASSLGGPGVAFF. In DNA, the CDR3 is TGTGCCAGCAGCTTAGGGGGACCGGGGGTAGCTTTCTTT.

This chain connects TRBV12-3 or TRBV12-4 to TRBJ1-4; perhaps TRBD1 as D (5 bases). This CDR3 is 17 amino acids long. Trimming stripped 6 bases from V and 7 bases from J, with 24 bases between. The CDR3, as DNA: TGTGCCAGCAGATACAGGTATCGGGGAAGGGTTGCTGAAAAACTGTTTTTT. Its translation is CASRYRYRGRVAEKLFF.

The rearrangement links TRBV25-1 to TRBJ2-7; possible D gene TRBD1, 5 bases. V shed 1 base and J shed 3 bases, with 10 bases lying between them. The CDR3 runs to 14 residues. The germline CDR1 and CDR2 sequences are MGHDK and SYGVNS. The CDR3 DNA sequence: TGTGCCAGCAGTGAATGGGGCCACTACTACGAGCAGTACTTC. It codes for CASSEWGHYYEQYF.

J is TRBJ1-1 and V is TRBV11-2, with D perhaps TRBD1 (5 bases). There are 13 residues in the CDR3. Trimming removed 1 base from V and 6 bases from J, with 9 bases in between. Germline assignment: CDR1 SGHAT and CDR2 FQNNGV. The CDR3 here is CASSLVGTSEAFF. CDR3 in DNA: TGTGCCAGCAGCTTAGTAGGGACGTCTGAAGCTTTCTTT.

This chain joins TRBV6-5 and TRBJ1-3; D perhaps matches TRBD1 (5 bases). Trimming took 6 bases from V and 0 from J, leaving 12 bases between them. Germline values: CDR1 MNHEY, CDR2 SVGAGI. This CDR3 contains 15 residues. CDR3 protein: CASRAGQSSGNTIYF. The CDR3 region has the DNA TGTGCCAGCAGGGCGGGGCAAAGCTCTGGAAACACCATATATTTT.

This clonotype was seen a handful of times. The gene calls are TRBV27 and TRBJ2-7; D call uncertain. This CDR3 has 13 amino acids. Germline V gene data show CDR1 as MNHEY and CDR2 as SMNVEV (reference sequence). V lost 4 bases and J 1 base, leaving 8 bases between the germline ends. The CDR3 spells CASSWARSYEQYF. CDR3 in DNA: TGTGCCAGCAGTTGGGCCAGATCCTACGAGCAGTACTTC.

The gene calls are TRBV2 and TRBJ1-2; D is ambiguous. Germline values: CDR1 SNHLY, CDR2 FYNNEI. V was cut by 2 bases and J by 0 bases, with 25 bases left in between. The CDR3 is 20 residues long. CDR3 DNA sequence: TGTGCCAGCAGTGAACGCGGTGGACTATTCACAGATAGAGCTAACTATGGCTACACCTTC. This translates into CASSERGGLFTDRANYGYTF.

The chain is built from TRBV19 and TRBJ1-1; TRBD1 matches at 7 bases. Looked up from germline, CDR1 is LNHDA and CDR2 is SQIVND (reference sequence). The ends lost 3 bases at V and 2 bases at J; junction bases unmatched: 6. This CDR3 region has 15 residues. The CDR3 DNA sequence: TGTGCCAGTAGTATCGGGGGACAGACAAACACTGAAGCTTTCTTT. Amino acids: CASSIGGQTNTEAFF. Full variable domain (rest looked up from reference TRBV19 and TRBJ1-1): DGGITQSPKYLFRKEGQNVTLSCEQNLNHDAMYWYRQDPGQGLRLIYYSQIVNDFQKGDIAEGYSVSREKKESFPLTVTSAQKNPTAFYLCASSIGGQTNTEAFFGQGTRLTVV.

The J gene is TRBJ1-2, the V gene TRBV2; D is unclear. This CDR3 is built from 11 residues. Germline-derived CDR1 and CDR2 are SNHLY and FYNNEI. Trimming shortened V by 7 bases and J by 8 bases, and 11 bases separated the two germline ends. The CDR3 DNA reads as TGTGCCAGCAACGCGGGTAGAGGCTACACCTTC. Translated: CASNAGRGYTF. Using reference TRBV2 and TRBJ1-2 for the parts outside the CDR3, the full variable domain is EPEVTQTPSHQVTQMGQEVILRCVPISNHLYFYWYRQILGQKVEFLVSFYNNEISEKSEIFDDQFSVERPDGSNFTLKIRSTKLEDSAMYFCASNAGRGYTFGSGTRLTVV.

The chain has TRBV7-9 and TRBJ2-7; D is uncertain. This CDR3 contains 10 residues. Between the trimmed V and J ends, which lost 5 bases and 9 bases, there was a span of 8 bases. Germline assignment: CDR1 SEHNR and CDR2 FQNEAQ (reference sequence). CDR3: CASSPDWQYF. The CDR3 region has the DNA TGTGCCAGCAGCCCTGACTGGCAGTACTTC.

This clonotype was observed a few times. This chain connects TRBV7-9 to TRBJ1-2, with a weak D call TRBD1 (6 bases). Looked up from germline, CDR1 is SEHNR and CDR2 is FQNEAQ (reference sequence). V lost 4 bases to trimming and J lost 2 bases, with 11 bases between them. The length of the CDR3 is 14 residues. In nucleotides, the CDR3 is TGTGCCAGCAGCTCAACCGACAGGAACTATGGCTACACCTTC. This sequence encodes CASSSTDRNYGYTF.

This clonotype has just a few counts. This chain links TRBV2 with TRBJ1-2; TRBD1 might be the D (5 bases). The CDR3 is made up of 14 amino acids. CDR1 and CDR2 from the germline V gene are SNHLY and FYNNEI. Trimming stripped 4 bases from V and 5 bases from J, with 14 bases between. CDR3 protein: CASSGGGEGYGYTF. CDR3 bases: TGTGCCAGCAGTGGCGGAGGGGAAGGGTATGGCTACACCTTC.

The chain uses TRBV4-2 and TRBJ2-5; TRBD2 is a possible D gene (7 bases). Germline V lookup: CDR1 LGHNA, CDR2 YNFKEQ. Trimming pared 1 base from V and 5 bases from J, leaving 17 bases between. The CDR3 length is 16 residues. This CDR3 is CASSQVDPEGGETQYF. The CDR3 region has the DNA TGTGCCAGCAGCCAAGTAGACCCCGAGGGGGGGGAGACCCAGTACTTC.

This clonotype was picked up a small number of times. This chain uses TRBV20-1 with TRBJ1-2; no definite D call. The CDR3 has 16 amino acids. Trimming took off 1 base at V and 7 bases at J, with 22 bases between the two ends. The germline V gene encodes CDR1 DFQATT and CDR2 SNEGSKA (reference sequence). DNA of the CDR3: TGCAGTGCTAGAGTCGTTCAACAGCCGCCGAGACCTGGCTACACCTTC. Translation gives CSARVVQQPPRPGYTF.

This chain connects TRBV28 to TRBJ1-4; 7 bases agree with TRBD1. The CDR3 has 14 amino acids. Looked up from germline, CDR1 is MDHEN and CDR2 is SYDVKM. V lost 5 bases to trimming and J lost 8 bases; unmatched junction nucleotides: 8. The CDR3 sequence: CASSEDRVREKLFF. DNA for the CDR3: TGTGCCAGCAGTGAAGACAGGGTGCGGGAAAAACTGTTTTTT.

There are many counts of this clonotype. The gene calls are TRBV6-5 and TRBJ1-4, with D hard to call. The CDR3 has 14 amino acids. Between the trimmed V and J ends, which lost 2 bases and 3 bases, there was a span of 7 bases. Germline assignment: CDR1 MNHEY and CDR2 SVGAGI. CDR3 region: CASSYGRANEKLFF. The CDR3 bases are TGTGCCAGCAGTTACGGCCGGGCTAATGAAAAACTGTTTTTT.

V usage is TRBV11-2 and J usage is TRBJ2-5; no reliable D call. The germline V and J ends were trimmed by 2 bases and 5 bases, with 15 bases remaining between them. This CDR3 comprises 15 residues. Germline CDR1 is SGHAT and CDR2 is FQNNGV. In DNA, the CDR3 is TGTGCCAGCAGCTTATTGGGCAGGAAGGTGGAGACCCAGTACTTC. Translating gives CASSLLGRKVETQYF. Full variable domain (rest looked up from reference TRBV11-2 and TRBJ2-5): EAGVAQSPRYKIIEKRQSVAFWCNPISGHATLYWYQQILGQGPKLLIQFQNNGVVDDSQLPKDRFSAERLKGVDSTLKIQPAKLEDSAVYLCASSLLGRKVETQYFGPGTRLLVL.